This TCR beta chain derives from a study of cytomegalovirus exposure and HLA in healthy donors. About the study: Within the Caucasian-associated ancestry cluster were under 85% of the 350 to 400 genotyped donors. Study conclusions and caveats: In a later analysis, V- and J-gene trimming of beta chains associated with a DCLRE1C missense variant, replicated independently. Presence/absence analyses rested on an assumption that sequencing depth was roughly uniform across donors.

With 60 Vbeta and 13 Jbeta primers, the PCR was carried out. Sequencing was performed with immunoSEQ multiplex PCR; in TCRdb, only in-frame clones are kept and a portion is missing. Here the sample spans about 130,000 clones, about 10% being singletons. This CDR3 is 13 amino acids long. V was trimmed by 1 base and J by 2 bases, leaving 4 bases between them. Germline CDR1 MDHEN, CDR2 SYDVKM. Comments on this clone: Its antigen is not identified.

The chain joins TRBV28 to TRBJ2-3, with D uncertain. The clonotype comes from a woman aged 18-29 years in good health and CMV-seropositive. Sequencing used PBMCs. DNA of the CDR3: TGTGCCAGCAGTTTATCTTACACAGATACGCAGTATTTT. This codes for CASSLSYTDTQYF.